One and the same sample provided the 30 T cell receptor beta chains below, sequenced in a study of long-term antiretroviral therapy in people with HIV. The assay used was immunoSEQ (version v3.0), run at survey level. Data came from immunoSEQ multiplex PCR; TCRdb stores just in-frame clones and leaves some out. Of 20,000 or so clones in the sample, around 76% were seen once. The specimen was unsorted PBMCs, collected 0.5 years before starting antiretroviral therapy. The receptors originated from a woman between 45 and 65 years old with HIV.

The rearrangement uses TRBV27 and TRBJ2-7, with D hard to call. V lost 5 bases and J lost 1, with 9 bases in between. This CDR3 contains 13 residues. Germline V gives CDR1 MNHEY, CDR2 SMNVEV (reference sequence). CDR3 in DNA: TGTGCCAGCAGTCCTCGGGCTTCCTACGAGCAGTACGTC. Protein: CASSPRASYEQYV.

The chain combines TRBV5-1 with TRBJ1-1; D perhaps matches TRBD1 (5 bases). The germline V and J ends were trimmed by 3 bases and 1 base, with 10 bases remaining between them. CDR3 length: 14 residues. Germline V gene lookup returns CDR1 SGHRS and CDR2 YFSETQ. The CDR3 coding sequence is TGCGCCAGCAGCTCCGGGACTCCGAACACTGAAGCTTTCTTT. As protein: CASSSGTPNTEAFF.

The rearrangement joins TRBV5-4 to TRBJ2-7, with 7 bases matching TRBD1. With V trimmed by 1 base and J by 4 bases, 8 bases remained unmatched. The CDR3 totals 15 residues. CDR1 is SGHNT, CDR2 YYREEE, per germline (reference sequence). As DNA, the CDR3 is TGTGCCAGCAGCTTGAAACGGGACAGCGAATACGAGCAGTACTTC. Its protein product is CASSLKRDSEYEQYF.

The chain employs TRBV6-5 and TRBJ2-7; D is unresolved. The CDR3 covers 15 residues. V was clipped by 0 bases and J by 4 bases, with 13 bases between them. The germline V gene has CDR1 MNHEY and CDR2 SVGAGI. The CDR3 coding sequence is TGTGCCAGCAGTTACTCGACCCAGACTCTATACGAGCAGTACTTC. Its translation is CASSYSTQTLYEQYF.

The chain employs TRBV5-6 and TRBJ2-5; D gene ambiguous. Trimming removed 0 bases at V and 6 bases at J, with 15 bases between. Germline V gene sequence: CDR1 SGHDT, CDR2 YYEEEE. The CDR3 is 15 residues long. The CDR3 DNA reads TGTGCCAGCAGCTTGGCCAGCAGTGGTGGGAAGACCCAGTACTTC. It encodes CASSLASSGGKTQYF.

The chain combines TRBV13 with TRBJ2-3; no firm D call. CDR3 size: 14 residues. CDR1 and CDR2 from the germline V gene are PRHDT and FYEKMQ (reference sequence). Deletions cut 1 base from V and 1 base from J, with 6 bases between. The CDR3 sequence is CASSLVGGTDTQYF. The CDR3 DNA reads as TGTGCCAGCAGCTTAGTTGGGGGCACAGATACGCAGTATTTT.

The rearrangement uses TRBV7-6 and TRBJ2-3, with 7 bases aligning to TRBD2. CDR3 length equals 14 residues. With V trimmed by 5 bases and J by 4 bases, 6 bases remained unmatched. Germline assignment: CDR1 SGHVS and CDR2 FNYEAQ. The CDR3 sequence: CASSARLAPDTQYF. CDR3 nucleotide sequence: TGTGCCAGCAGCGCCCGACTAGCTCCAGATACGCAGTATTTT.

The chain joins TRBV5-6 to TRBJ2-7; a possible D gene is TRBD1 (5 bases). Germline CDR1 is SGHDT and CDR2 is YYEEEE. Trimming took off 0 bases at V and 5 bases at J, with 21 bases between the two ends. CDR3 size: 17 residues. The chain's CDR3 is CASSLVLSAGKMHEQYV. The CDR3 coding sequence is TGTGCCAGCAGCTTGGTACTTTCGGCAGGGAAGATGCACGAGCAGTACGTC.

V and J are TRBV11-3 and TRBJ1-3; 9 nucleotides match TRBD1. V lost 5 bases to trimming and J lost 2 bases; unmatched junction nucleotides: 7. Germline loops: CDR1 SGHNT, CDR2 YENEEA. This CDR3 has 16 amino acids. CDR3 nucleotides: TGTGCCAGCAGCCTCCCACAGGGGGCGACTGGAAACACCATATATTTT. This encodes CASSLPQGATGNTIYF.

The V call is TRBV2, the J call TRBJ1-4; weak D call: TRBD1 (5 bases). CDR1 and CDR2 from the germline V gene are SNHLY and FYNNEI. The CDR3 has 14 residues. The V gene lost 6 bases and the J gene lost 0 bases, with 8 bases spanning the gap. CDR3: CASRRQSTNEKLFF. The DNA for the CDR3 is TGTGCCAGCAGAAGACAGTCAACTAATGAAAAACTGTTTTTT.

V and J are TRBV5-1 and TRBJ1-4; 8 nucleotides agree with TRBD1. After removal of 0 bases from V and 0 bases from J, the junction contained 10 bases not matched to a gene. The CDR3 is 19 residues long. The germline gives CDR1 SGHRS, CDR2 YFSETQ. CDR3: CASSLGSWAQGATNEKLFF. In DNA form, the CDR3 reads TGCGCCAGCAGCTTGGGGTCGTGGGCACAGGGGGCAACTAATGAAAAACTGTTTTTT. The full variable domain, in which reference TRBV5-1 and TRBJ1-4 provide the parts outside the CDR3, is KAGVTQTPRYLIKTRGQQVTLSCSPISGHRSVSWYQQTPGQGLQFLFEYFSETQRNKGNFPGRFSGRQFSNSRSEMNVSTLELGDSALYLCASSLGSWAQGATNEKLFFGSGTQLSVL.

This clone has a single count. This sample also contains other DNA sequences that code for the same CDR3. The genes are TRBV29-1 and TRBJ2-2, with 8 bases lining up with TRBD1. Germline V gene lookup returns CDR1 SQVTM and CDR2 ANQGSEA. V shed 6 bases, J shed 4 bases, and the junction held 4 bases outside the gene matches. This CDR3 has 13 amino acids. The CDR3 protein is CSVDRGGTGELFF. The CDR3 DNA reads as TGCAGCGTCGACAGGGGTGGCACCGGGGAGCTGTTTTTT.

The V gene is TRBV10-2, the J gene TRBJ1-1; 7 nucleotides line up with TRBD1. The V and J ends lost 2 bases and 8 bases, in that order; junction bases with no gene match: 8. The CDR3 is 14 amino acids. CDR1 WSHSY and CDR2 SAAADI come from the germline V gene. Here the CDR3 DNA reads TGCGCCAGCAGTGAGGTGTCAGGGGGGAGGGAAGCTTTCTTT. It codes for CASSEVSGGREAFF.

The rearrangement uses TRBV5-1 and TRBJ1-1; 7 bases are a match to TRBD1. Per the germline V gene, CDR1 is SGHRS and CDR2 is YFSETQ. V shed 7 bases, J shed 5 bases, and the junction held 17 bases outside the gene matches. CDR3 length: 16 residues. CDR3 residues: CASGPDRARPGTEAFF. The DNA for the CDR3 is TGCGCCAGCGGCCCTGACAGGGCGCGCCCGGGGACTGAAGCTTTCTTT.

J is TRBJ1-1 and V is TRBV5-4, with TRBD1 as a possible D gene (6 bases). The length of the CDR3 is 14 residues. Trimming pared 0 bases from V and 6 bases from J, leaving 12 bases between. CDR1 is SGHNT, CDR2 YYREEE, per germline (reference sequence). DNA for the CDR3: TGTGCCAGCAGCTTGGCCCCAGGGGAGCCTGAAGCTTTCTTT. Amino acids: CASSLAPGEPEAFF.

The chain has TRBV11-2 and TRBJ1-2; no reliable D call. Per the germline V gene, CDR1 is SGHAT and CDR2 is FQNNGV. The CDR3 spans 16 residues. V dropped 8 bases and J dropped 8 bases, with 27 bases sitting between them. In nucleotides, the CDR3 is TGTGCCAGCGCTGATGCATTTAGGATTTCGCCTAGGGGCTACACCTTC. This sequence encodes CASADAFRISPRGYTF. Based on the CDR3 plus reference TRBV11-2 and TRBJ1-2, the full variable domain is EAGVAQSPRYKIIEKRQSVAFWCNPISGHATLYWYQQILGQGPKLLIQFQNNGVVDDSQLPKDRFSAERLKGVDSTLKIQPAKLEDSAVYLCASADAFRISPRGYTFGSGTRLTVV.

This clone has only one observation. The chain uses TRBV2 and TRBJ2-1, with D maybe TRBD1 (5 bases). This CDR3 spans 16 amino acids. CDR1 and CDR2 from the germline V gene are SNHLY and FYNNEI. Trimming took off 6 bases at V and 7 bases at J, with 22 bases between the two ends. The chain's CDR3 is CASSSVGQAIRNEQFF. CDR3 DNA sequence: TGTGCCAGCAGCTCGGTGGGGCAGGCCATCAGGAATGAGCAGTTCTTC.

Written as DNA, the CDR3 is TGTGCCAGCAGTGGGTACAGGGGAACTGAAGCTTTCTTT. As protein: CASSGYRGTEAFF. The chain is built from TRBV6-1 and TRBJ1-1; 7 bases map to TRBD1. The junction had 4 bases not matched to a gene; V was cut back by 4 bases and J by 5 bases. CDR1 and CDR2 from the germline V gene are MNHNS and SASEGT. The CDR3 is 13 residues long.

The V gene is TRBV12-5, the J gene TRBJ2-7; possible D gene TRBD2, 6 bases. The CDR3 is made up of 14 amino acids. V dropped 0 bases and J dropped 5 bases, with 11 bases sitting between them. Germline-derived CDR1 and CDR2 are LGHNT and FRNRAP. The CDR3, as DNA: TGTGCTAGTGGTTTGGTAGGGAGGAACCACGAGCAGTACTTC. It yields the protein CASGLVGRNHEQYF.

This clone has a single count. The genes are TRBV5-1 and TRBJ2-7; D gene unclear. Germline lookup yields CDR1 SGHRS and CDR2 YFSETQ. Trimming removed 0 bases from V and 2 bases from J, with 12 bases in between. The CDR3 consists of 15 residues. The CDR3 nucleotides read TGCGCCAGCAGCTTGGCTCAGACGACAACCTACGAGCAGTACTTC. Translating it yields CASSLAQTTTYEQYF.

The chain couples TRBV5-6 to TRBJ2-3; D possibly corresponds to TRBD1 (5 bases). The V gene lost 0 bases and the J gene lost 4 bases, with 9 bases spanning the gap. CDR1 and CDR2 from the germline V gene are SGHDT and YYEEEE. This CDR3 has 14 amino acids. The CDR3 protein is CASSLGGAPDTQYF. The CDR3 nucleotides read TGTGCCAGCAGCTTGGGTGGGGCCCCAGATACGCAGTATTTT. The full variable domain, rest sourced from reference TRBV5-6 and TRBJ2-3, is DAGVTQSPTHLIKTRGQQVTLRCSPKSGHDTVSWYQQALGQGPQFIFQYYEEEERQRGNFPDRFSGHQFPNYSSELNVNALLLGDSALYLCASSLGGAPDTQYFGPGTRLTVL.

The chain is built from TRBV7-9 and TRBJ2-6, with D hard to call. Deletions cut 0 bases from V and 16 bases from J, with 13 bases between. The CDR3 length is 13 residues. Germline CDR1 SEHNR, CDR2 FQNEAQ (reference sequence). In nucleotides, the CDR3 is TGTGCCAGCAGCTTAGCCATCTGGCTACCACTGACTTTC. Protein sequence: CASSLAIWLPLTF.

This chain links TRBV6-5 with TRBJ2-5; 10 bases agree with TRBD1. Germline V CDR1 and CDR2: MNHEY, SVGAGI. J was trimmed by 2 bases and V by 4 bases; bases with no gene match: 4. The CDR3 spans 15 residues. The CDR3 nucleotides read TGTGCCAGCAGTTCCGGGACAGGGGTTCAAGAGACCCAGTACTTC. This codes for CASSSGTGVQETQYF.

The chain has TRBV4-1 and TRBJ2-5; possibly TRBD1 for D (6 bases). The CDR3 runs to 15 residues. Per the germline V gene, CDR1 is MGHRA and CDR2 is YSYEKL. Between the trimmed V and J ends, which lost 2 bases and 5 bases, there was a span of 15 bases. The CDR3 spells CASSQTGQPRETQYF. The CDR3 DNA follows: TGCGCCAGCAGCCAAACAGGACAGCCGCGGGAGACCCAGTACTTC.

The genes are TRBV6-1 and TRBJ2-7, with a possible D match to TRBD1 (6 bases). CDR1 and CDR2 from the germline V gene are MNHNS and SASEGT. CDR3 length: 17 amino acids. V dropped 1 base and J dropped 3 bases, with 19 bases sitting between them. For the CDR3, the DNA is TGTGCCAGCAGTGAAGACGCGGTGAGGCAGGGGTACTACGAGCAGTACGTC. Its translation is CASSEDAVRQGYYEQYV.

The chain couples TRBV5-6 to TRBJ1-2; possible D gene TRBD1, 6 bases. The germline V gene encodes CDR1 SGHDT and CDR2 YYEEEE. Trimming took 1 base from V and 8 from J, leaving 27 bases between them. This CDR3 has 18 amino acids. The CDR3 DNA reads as TGTGCCAGCAGCTTGTTCCAGACAGGAACAGGGCAGAATGGAGGCTACACCTTC. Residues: CASSLFQTGTGQNGGYTF.

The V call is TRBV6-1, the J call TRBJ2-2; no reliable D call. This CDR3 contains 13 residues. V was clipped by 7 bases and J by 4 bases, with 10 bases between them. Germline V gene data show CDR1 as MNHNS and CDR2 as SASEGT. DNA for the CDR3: TGTGCCAGCAACAGAGTAACCACCGGGGAGCTGTTTTTT. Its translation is CASNRVTTGELFF.

For the CDR3, the DNA is TGTGCCAGCAGCTTAGTAGCGGGTCTGACAGATACGCAGTATTTT. Protein product: CASSLVAGLTDTQYF. V usage is TRBV11-2 and J usage is TRBJ2-3; 7 bases align to TRBD2. Trimming at V came to 1 base and at J to 3 bases, leaving 4 bases not matched to a gene. CDR3 size: 15 residues. Per the germline V gene, CDR1 is SGHAT and CDR2 is FQNNGV.

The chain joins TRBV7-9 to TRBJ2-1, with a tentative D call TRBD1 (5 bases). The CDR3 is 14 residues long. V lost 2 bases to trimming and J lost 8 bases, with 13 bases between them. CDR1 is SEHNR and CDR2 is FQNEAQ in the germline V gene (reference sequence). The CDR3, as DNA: TGTGCCAGCAGCTTAACGAGGACATTCGATGAGCAGTTCTTC. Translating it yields CASSLTRTFDEQFF.

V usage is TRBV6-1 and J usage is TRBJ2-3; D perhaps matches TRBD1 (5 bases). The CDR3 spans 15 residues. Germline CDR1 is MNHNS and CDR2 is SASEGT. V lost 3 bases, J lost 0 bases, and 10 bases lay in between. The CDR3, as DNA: TGTGCCAGCAGTGAGCAGGGCCTAAGCACAGATACGCAGTATTTT. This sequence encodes CASSEQGLSTDTQYF.